Shown below are 18 T cell receptor beta chains from a single sample sequenced in a study of cytotoxic CD8 clonotypes in ibrutinib-treated CLL. TCRdb's table, derived via immunoSEQ multiplex PCR, lists solely in-frame clones and lacks some. The data hold more than 25,000 clones, with 76% observed a single time. This sample comprised PBMCs, obtained after 36 months of ibrutinib treatment. All receptors derive from a human donor with chronic lymphocytic leukemia.

This clone was picked up many times. The chain recombines TRBV7-1 with TRBJ1-6; D is uncertain. TRBV7-1 is identified as an open reading frame with a role that is uncertain. V was cut by 4 bases and J by 8 bases, with 15 bases left in between. This CDR3 has 15 amino acids. CDR3 protein: CASSLRAGRDSPLHF. The CDR3 bases are TGTGCCAGCAGCTTACGGGCAGGCCGCGATTCACCCCTCCACTTT.

The chain employs TRBV7-3 and TRBJ1-1; D ambiguous. This CDR3 is built from 15 residues. Trimming took 0 bases from V and 1 from J, leaving 9 bases between them. Germline V CDR1 and CDR2: SGHTA, FQGTGA. CDR3: CASSLTAGGNTEAFF. In nucleotides, the CDR3 is TGTGCCAGCAGCTTAACGGCGGGAGGGAACACTGAAGCTTTCTTT.

This clone was observed a few times. V is TRBV7-8 and J is TRBJ1-1; D remains unclear. The length of the CDR3 is 13 residues. The germline CDR1 and CDR2 sequences are SGHVS and FQNEAQ. V lost 2 bases and J 4 bases, leaving 8 bases between the germline ends. CDR3 sequence (DNA): TGTGCCAGCAGCTTACTGCCAATCACTGAAGCTTTCTTT. Encoded protein: CASSLLPITEAFF.

This clone has only one observation. The rearrangement uses TRBV4-1 and TRBJ2-1; TRBD2 agrees at 12 bases. The V gene's germline CDR1 is MGHRA and CDR2 YSYEKL. With 2 bases clipped from V and 8 bases from J, the junction kept 16 bases outside the gene matches. The CDR3 length is 19 residues. The CDR3, as DNA: TGCGCCAGCAGCCAATGGGGCCCGGGACTAGCGGGTGGTTCCGATGAGCAGTTCTTC. It codes for CASSQWGPGLAGGSDEQFF.

This chain uses TRBV9 with TRBJ1-2; D is perhaps TRBD1 (6 bases). From germline, CDR1 is SGDLS and CDR2 YYNGEE. Trimming cost V 3 bases and J 0 bases, with 12 bases left between them. This CDR3 has 15 amino acids. The DNA of the CDR3 is TGTGCCAGCAGCGCTTGGGACACTACTAACTATGGCTACACCTTC. It specifies CASSAWDTTNYGYTF. The full variable domain, in which reference TRBV9 and TRBJ1-2 provide the parts outside the CDR3, is DSGVTQTPKHLITATGQRVTLRCSPRSGDLSVYWYQQSLDQGLQFLIQYYNGEERAKGNILERFSAQQFPDLHSELNLSSLELGDSALYFCASSAWDTTNYGYTFGSGTRLTVV.

The chain has TRBV27 and TRBJ1-2; TRBD1 aligns across 7 bases. J lost 0 bases, V lost 5 bases, and 9 bases had no gene match. CDR1 is MNHEY, CDR2 SMNVEV, per germline (reference sequence). This CDR3 region has 16 residues. The DNA for the CDR3 is TGTGCCAGCAGTCTCCATGGGACAGAGTCTAACTATGGCTACACCTTC. It encodes CASSLHGTESNYGYTF.

The genes are TRBV10-2 and TRBJ1-1; no definite D call. The germline V and J ends were trimmed by 3 bases and 1 base, with 9 bases remaining between them. Germline V CDR1 and CDR2: WSHSY, SAAADI. The CDR3 runs 14 residues. The CDR3 nucleotides are TGCGCCAGCAGTGAAGAGGGTTCGAACACTGAAGCTTTCTTT. Encoded protein: CASSEEGSNTEAFF.

V is TRBV6-5 and J is TRBJ2-7; 10 bases line up with TRBD1. The CDR3 covers 13 residues. Germline V gives CDR1 MNHEY, CDR2 SVGAGI. Trimming took 2 bases from V and 6 from J; bases not matched to a gene: 1. CDR3 sequence: CASSYRDRGEQYF. Written as DNA, the CDR3 is TGTGCCAGCAGTTACCGGGACAGGGGCGAGCAGTACTTC.

This chain connects TRBV19 to TRBJ2-2; 9 bases match TRBD1. The germline V gene has CDR1 LNHDA and CDR2 SQIVND (reference sequence). There are 16 residues in the CDR3. The trim removed 7 bases at V and 4 bases at J, leaving 10 bases unmatched. CDR3 amino acids: CASTPQGAASTGELFF. DNA for the CDR3: TGTGCCAGTACCCCACAGGGGGCGGCGAGCACCGGGGAGCTGTTTTTT.

This clone showed up just a few times. V usage is TRBV29-1 and J usage is TRBJ1-2; the D gene is possibly TRBD1 (5 bases). Trimming cost V 3 bases and J 5 bases, with 19 bases left between them. This CDR3 spans 15 amino acids. Germline CDR1 and CDR2: SQVTM and ANQGSEA. The CDR3: CSVELGQGLSYGYTF. Here the CDR3 DNA reads TGCAGCGTTGAGCTGGGGCAGGGCCTTAGTTATGGCTACACCTTC.

The rearrangement links TRBV5-4 to TRBJ1-2, with D possibly TRBD1 on 5 matching bases. Trimming stripped 4 bases from V and 4 bases from J, with 14 bases between. The V gene's germline CDR1 is SGHNT and CDR2 YYREEE (reference sequence). The CDR3 runs 14 residues. In DNA form, the CDR3 reads TGTGCCAGCAGCGGTGGACACCGGGGCTATGGCTACACCTTC. Its protein product is CASSGGHRGYGYTF.

Here the CDR3 reads CASSPDGLYGYTF. The CDR3 bases are TGTGCCAGCAGCCCGGACGGGCTCTATGGCTACACCTTC. The chain employs TRBV6-5 and TRBJ1-2, with D unresolved. Trimming removed 6 bases from V and 4 bases from J, with 12 bases in between. Germline CDR1 MNHEY, CDR2 SVGAGI. The CDR3 extends over 13 amino acids.

This clone was counted between two and nine times. The chain joins TRBV20-1 to TRBJ1-1; D not resolved. The V and J ends lost 3 bases and 6 bases respectively, with 8 bases between them. The CDR3 is made up of 11 amino acids. Germline V gene lookup returns CDR1 DFQATT and CDR2 SNEGSKA (reference sequence). The CDR3 DNA reads TGCAGTGCTAGGGCCGAACCTGAAGCTTTCTTT. Translated: CSARAEPEAFF.

This clone was detected once. The chain employs TRBV10-3 and TRBJ2-1, with D possibly TRBD2 on 7 matching bases. The CDR3 has 13 residues. Germline CDR1 and CDR2: ENHRY and SYGVKD. The germline V and J ends were trimmed by 6 bases and 8 bases, with 14 bases remaining between them. CDR3 sequence (DNA): TGTGCCATCAGGAAGGAGGGGGGGGATGAGCAGTTCTTC. Translation gives CAIRKEGGDEQFF.

V is TRBV15 and J is TRBJ2-7; 9 bases fit TRBD1. The CDR3 runs to 15 residues. V was clipped by 5 bases and J by 1 base; unmatched bases: 6. Germline values: CDR1 LNHNV, CDR2 YYDKDF (reference sequence). CDR3 bases: TGTGCCACCAGCCGCAGGGGGACAGGGTCCTACGAGCAGTACTTC. Amino acids: CATSRRGTGSYEQYF.

This sequence joins TRBV28 and TRBJ2-4; 8 bases map to TRBD1. CDR1 is MDHEN and CDR2 is SYDVKM in the germline V gene. This CDR3 comprises 13 residues. The V gene end was trimmed by 7 bases and the J gene end by 7 bases; junction bases not matched to a gene: 6. In DNA form, the CDR3 reads TGTGCCAGCACCCCCTACAGGGGGAACATTCAGTACTTC. Its translation is CASTPYRGNIQYF.

The chain combines TRBV6-4 with TRBJ2-3; D gene unclear. The CDR3 runs to 14 residues. V gave up 3 bases and J gave up 0 bases, with 7 bases separating them. Germline-derived CDR1 and CDR2 are MRHNA and SNTAGT. CDR3 nucleotides: TGTGCCAGCAGTGAGGAACTCAGCACAGATACGCAGTATTTT. It translates to CASSEELSTDTQYF.

This clone was detected once. The rearrangement joins TRBV4-2 to TRBJ2-2; D remains unclear. Germline-derived CDR1 and CDR2 are LGHNA and YNFKEQ. Trimming left V 0 bases short and J 6 bases short, with 14 bases between. The CDR3 is made up of 16 amino acids. CDR3 residues: CASSQDRTLGPGELFF. The CDR3 DNA reads TGTGCCAGCAGCCAAGATCGGACCTTAGGGCCCGGGGAGCTGTTTTTT.